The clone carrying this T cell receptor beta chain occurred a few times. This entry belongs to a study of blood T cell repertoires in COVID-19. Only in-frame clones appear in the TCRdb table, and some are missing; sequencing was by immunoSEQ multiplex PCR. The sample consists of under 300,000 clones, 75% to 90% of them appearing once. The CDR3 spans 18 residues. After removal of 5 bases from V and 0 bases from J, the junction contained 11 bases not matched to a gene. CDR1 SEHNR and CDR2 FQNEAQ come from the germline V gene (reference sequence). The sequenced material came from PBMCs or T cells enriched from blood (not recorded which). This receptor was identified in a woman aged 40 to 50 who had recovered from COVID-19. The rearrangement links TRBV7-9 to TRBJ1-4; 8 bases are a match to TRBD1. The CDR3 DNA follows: TGTGCCAGCAGCCGGTCGGGACAGGCTTTTGCAACTAATGAAAAACTGTTTTTT. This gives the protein CASSRSGQAFATNEKLFF.